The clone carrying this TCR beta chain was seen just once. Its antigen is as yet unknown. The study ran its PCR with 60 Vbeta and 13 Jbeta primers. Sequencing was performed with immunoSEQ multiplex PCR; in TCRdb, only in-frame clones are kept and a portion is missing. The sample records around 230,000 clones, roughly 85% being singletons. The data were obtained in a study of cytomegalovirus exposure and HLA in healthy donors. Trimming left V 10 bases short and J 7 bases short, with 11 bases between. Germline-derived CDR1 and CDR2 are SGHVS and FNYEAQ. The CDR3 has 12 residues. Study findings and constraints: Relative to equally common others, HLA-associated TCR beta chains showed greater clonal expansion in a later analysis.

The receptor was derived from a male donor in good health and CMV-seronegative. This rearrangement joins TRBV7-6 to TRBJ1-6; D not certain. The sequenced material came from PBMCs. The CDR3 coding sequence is TGTGCCACCGGGTCGGGAAATTCACCCCTCCACTTT. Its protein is CATGSGNSPLHF.